Listed here are 13 T cell receptor beta chains from one sample, sequenced in a study of T cell repertoires in cytomegalovirus infection. MiXCR, applied by TCRdb to the reads, yields one record per CDR3 protein. The table lists hundreds of thousands of distinct CDR3 sequences, more than 20% of them singletons. Sequenced material: CD8+ T cells from PBMCs. Source of these receptors: a human donor in good health (CMV status not recorded). Some clones in this sample may be carry-over from other donors' samples.

V is TRBV11-2 and J is TRBJ2-7; no clear D gene. Germline CDR1 SGHAT, CDR2 FQNNGV. The CDR3 is 15 amino acids. The germline V and J ends were trimmed by 0 bases and 0 bases, with 9 bases remaining between them. The CDR3 region is CASSLEGSNSYEQYF. Written as DNA, the CDR3 is TGTGCCAGCAGCTTAGAAGGGTCCAACTCCTACGAGCAGTACTTC.

This clonotype was observed a handful of times. The chain carries TRBV7-8 and TRBJ1-1; D is undetermined. V lost 5 bases, J lost 4 bases, and 14 bases lay in between. The CDR3 loop spans 14 amino acids. Germline V gene data show CDR1 as SGHVS and CDR2 as FQNEAQ. The CDR3 coding sequence is TGTGCCAGCAGCCCTTCAGTGACGACCACTGAAGCTTTCTTT. It is translated as CASSPSVTTTEAFF. The whole variable domain, filled in from reference TRBV7-8 and TRBJ1-1, reads GAGVSQSPRYKVAKRGQDVALRCDPISGHVSLFWYQQALGQGPEFLTYFQNEAQLDKSGLPSDRFFAERPEGSVSTLKIQRTQQEDSAVYLCASSPSVTTTEAFFGQGTRLTVV.

The J gene is TRBJ1-1, the V gene TRBV27, with TRBD1 matching over 11 bases. With V trimmed by 5 bases and J by 0 bases, 11 bases remained unmatched. There are 18 residues in the CDR3. The germline gives CDR1 MNHEY, CDR2 SMNVEV (reference sequence). CDR3 nucleotide sequence: TGTGCCAGCAGTCCCCATCCGGGACAGGGGGTAATGAACACTGAAGCTTTCTTT. Translating gives CASSPHPGQGVMNTEAFF.

The chain recombines TRBV7-3 with TRBJ2-5; weak D call: TRBD2 (5 bases). The CDR3 sequence is 14 residues long. Per the germline V gene, CDR1 is SGHTA and CDR2 is FQGTGA. Trimming removed 4 bases from V and 5 bases from J, with 14 bases in between. The CDR3 DNA reads TGTGCCAGCAGCTCTGGGGAGTTAGGGGAGACCCAGTACTTC. Its protein product is CASSSGELGETQYF. Variable domain in full (rest from reference TRBV7-3 and TRBJ2-5): GAGVSQTPSNKVTEKGKYVELRCDPISGHTALYWYRQSLGQGPEFLIYFQGTGAADDSGLPNDRFFAVRPEGSVSTLKIQRTERGDSAVYLCASSSGELGETQYFGPGTRLLVL.

A note on this clonotype: A much larger clone differs from this one at a single base, so this may be a read error. The gene calls are TRBV28 and TRBJ1-2; D perhaps matches TRBD1 (6 bases). CDR1 and CDR2 from the germline V gene are MDHEN and SYDVKM. The CDR3 has 14 amino acids. CDR3 nucleotides: TGTGCCAACAGTCCCCGGGGGGCGCTCTATGGCTACACCTTC. Its protein product is CANSPRGALYGYTF.

The chain uses TRBV29-1 and TRBJ2-1, with TRBD2 matching 9 bases. Germline V gene sequence: CDR1 SQVTM, CDR2 ANQGSEA. The CDR3 has 14 residues. The V and J ends lost 7 bases and 5 bases, in that order; junction bases with no gene match: 9. In DNA form, the CDR3 reads TGCAGCGCTGTGCGGGGGGGGAGGAACAATGAGCAGTTCTTC. This encodes CSAVRGGRNNEQFF.

This clonotype has just a few counts. The chain links TRBV7-9 to TRBJ1-1; no clear D gene. CDR1 and CDR2 (germline): SEHNR, FQNEAQ (reference sequence). V lost 10 bases, J lost 8 bases, and 14 bases lay in between. The CDR3 totals 11 residues. CDR3 loop: CATISEGEAFF. The CDR3 DNA follows: TGTGCCACCATATCGGAAGGGGAAGCTTTCTTT.

J is TRBJ1-1 and V is TRBV29-1, with D hard to call. CDR1 and CDR2 (germline): SQVTM, ANQGSEA. Trimming removed 3 bases at V and 11 bases at J, with 10 bases between. The CDR3 has 10 residues. CDR3 amino acids: CSVEAEDAFF. The DNA of the CDR3 is TGCAGCGTTGAGGCCGAGGACGCTTTCTTT.

The chain recombines TRBV9 with TRBJ1-1, with TRBD1 matching over 9 bases. The CDR3 length is 15 residues. With 3 bases clipped from V and 3 bases from J, the junction kept 6 bases outside the gene matches. The germline V gene has CDR1 SGDLS and CDR2 YYNGEE. The chain's CDR3 is CASSGDRETYTEAFF. DNA for the CDR3: TGTGCCAGCAGCGGGGACAGGGAAACGTACACTGAAGCTTTCTTT.

Comments on this clonotype: One end of the junction fails to match germline, which may point to a read error. The rearrangement joins TRBV12-3 or TRBV12-4 to TRBJ1-2; no clear D. The CDR3 has 14 amino acids. The CDR3 DNA sequence: TGTGTCAGCAGTTTTGGTCGCCCGGGATATGGCTCCACCTTC. It translates to CVSSFGRPGYGSTF.

The chain joins TRBV7-6 to TRBJ2-1; TRBD2 agrees at 9 bases. V dropped 1 base and J dropped 12; count of bases not matched to a gene: 10. The CDR3 spans 15 residues. Germline loops: CDR1 SGHVS, CDR2 FNYEAQ. The DNA of the CDR3 is TGTGCCAGCAGCTTAGTAGCGGGGGTCCTCTCGGTGCAGTTCTTC. Translated, it gives CASSLVAGVLSVQFF. The variable domain in full, completed from reference TRBV7-6 and TRBJ2-1, reads GAGVSQSPRYKVTKRGQDVALRCDPISGHVSLYWYRQALGQGPEFLTYFNYEAQQDKSGLPNDRFSAERPEGSISTLTIQRTEQRDSAMYRCASSLVAGVLSVQFFGPGTRLTVL.

This clonotype was counted at least ten times. This chain uses TRBV6-2 or TRBV6-3 with TRBJ1-1; 10 nucleotides line up with TRBD1. The J segment lost 6 bases and the V segment lost 6 bases, leaving 4 bases of the junction unmatched. This CDR3 has 13 amino acids. Germline V gives CDR1 MNHEY, CDR2 SVGEGT. The CDR3 loop is CASSPDRGAEAFF. The CDR3 nucleotides read TGTGCCAGCAGCCCGGACAGGGGGGCTGAAGCTTTCTTT.

This sequence joins TRBV7-9 and TRBJ2-3; 11 bases agree with TRBD2. This CDR3 region has 16 residues. The V and J ends lost 6 bases and 4 bases, in that order; junction bases with no gene match: 9. Germline V gives CDR1 SEHNR, CDR2 FQNEAQ (reference sequence). CDR3 coding DNA: TGTGCCAGCAGAATCATTAGCGGGGGGGCAGCAGATACGCAGTATTTT. Protein: CASRIISGGAADTQYF.